The rows below give T cell receptor beta chains drawn from one sample of a study of regulatory T cells in long-lasting Graves disease. TCRdb re-called the multiplex PCR reads through MiXCR, storing one row per CDR3 protein. Here the sample spans more than 650,000 distinct CDR3 sequences, approximately 29% being singletons. This specimen consisted of peripheral blood mononuclear cells (PBMCs), obtained when the disease was refractory, from a patient treated with antithyroid drugs. These receptors all come from a female donor with Graves disease. Both conserved end residues are part of each CDR3. D genes are given only for firm matches. A clone size is listed for some rows: how often the clone was seen (once, few, many), or a class if it is expanded.

v_call: TRBV20-1; clone_size: NA; j_call: TRBJ2-1; d_call: NA; cdr3_nt: TGCAGTGTTAGCGCTCGGGTGTGGGGCTACAATGAGCAGTTCTTC; cdr3_aa: CSVSARVWGYNEQFF
v_call: TRBV28; clone_size: many; j_call: TRBJ1-2; d_call: NA; cdr3_nt: TGTGCCAGCAGTCTAGTGGGGGGAAACTATGGCTACACCTTC; cdr3_aa: CASSLVGGNYGYTF
v_call: TRBV28; clone_size: many; j_call: TRBJ1-2; d_call: NA; cdr3_nt: TGTGCCAGCAGTTTACTCAGGGGTATAGGTGGCTACACCTTC; cdr3_aa: CASSLLRGIGGYTF
v_call: TRBV10-3; clone_size: NA; j_call: TRBJ1-1; d_call: TRBD1; cdr3_nt: TGTGCCGCAGGGGGGTTGGACACTGAAGCTTTCTTT; cdr3_aa: CAAGGLDTEAFF
v_call: TRBV12-3/TRBV12-4; clone_size: few; j_call: TRBJ1-5; d_call: NA; cdr3_nt: TGTGCCAGCGGACAGAGCAATCAGCCCCAGCATTTT; cdr3_aa: CASGQSNQPQHF
v_call: TRBV28; clone_size: many; j_call: TRBJ1-2; d_call: NA; cdr3_nt: TGTGCCAGCAGCCCAGGGTACGACTATGGCTACACCTTC; cdr3_aa: CASSPGYDYGYTF
v_call: TRBV9; clone_size: few; j_call: TRBJ1-4; d_call: NA; cdr3_nt: TGTGCCAGCAGCGTAGAGGGTGCAACTAATGAAAAACTGTTTTTT; cdr3_aa: CASSVEGATNEKLFF
v_call: TRBV6-1; clone_size: NA; j_call: TRBJ1-1; d_call: NA; cdr3_nt: TGTGCCAGCAGTGAAGCGCTTATCGGGAGGGAAGCTTTCTTT; cdr3_aa: CASSEALIGREAFF
v_call: TRBV12-3/TRBV12-4; clone_size: few; j_call: TRBJ2-1; d_call: TRBD2; cdr3_nt: TGTGCCAGCAGCTTAGGGACTAGCGCCCGCTCCTACAATGAGCAGTTCTTC; cdr3_aa: CASSLGTSARSYNEQFF
v_call: TRBV14; clone_size: NA; j_call: TRBJ1-1; d_call: NA; cdr3_nt: TGTGCCAGCAGCCAAGAACTCAGTGTGACTGAAGCTTTCTTT; cdr3_aa: CASSQELSVTEAFF
v_call: TRBV2; clone_size: NA; j_call: TRBJ2-7; d_call: TRBD1; cdr3_nt: TGTGCCAGCAGCGCACTACCCGGGACAGGTACCTACGAGCAGTACTTC; cdr3_aa: CASSALPGTGTYEQYF